A single T cell receptor (beta chain) is shown here with its context. The sample originates from a study of OX40 agonist ivuxolimab in advanced cancers. Produced via immunoSEQ multiplex PCR; TCRdb's table is partial and in-frame only. There are tens of thousands of clones in the sample; 83% occur only once, and about 8% lies in the top ten. Germline V gives CDR1 MNHNS, CDR2 SASEGT. CDR3 length: 15 residues. Trimming removed 1 base from V and 3 bases from J, with 13 bases in between. Material: CD4+ or CD8+ T cells sorted from blood, obtained in a trial of the OX40 agonist ivuxolimab. This receptor was taken from an adult with an advanced solid tumor such as melanoma, head and neck, liver or kidney cancer. J is TRBJ2-7 and V is TRBV6-1; no clear D. The CDR3 spells CASSEVENSHYEQYF. In DNA, the CDR3 is TGTGCCAGCAGTGAAGTCGAGAACAGCCACTACGAGCAGTACTTC.